This TCR beta chain is from a study of blood T cells in healthy people across ages. About 10 milliliters of peripheral blood were drawn from each donor into EDTA-treated tubes. No fewer than 6 million PBMCs went into each sample. Next came a second PCR, run for roughly 6 to 11 cycles, which used a sample-barcoded 5' primer along with a J-beta primer mix. No fewer than 3 million CDR3-containing paired-end reads came from each sample. Via MiXCR, TCRdb re-called the 5' RACE reads, giving one row per CDR3 protein. Here the sample spans approximately 670,000 distinct CDR3 sequences, around two fifths being singletons. Sequenced input: blood. The sequence was obtained from a man older than 75 in good health.

The CDR3: CASSQVPANTGELFF. DNA of the CDR3: TGTGCCAGCAGCCAAGTTCCTGCGAACACCGGGGAGCTGTTTTTT. V and J are TRBV14 and TRBJ2-2; no clear D gene. Germline assignment: CDR1 SGHDN and CDR2 FVKESK. Trimming shortened V by 1 base and J by 0 bases, and 6 bases separated the two germline ends. The CDR3 runs 15 residues.